This T cell receptor beta chain is from a study of blood T cell repertoires in COVID-19 (dated by TCRdb to 2018 to 2021). For the wider study: The collaborator samples originated in the United States, Italy and Spain and spanned the acute and convalescent phases of COVID-19. The material from the prospective study consisted of cDNA or gDNA derived from T cells, B-cell-depleted T cells, or PBMCs. The samples were drawn from the first 160 participants of the ongoing ImmuneRACE study and from some 1,300 subjects provided by 6 global collaborators. The repertoires were released in a freely available public database meant as a resource for research on the immune response to SARS-CoV-2. The sample metadata nearly always contained a de-identified subject ID, COVID-19 status, age in years and sex. HLA class I and class II types, where available, came from metadata supplied by the sample provider rather than from assay-based typing. The dataset comprised deeply sampled blood TCRbeta repertoires from subjects exposed to, actively infected with, or recovered from COVID-19.

Whole blood was collected in K2EDTA tubes by collaborating institutions according to the institutions' own protocols. Collaborator samples were shipped for TCRbeta analysis as frozen whole blood, isolated PBMCs, or DNA extracted from either sample type. To note about this clone: Its antigen is not yet known. No much larger clone exists at a distance of one base, and base qualities are not known.

TCRbeta CDR3 regions were amplified from genomic DNA using the immunoSEQ Assay, a bias-controlled multiplex PCR. The original methods were these. Within the assay, amplification of reference gene primers was used to estimate how many nucleated cells each sample contained. To quantify the absolute abundance of each unique TCRbeta CDR3 rearrangement, sequence reads were collapsed and filtered. For each sample, productive Simpson clonality was calculated by taking the square root of Simpson's diversity index across productive rearrangements. This is the immuneACCESS table as TCRdb keeps it, with only in-frame sequences that have V and J called. A part of the clones is gone; compared with another copy, unresolved V genes explain less than half, and the rest is unexplained. The DNA gave D and trimming, while V, J and clone size come from that table. In all, the sample holds about 190,000 clones, and around 90% of those were seen once. The leading ten clones occupy 0.5% to 0.75% of the sample.

CDR3 length: 16 amino acids, cysteine to phenylalanine. Only the CDR3 region is kept as DNA, spanning 48 bases read in frame from base 1. The V end loses 4 bases and the J end loses 5 bases, and a stretch of 17 bases separates them. Based on the germline V gene, the CDR1 and CDR2 sequences are MGHRA and YSYEKL. Paper-wide results and their limitations: The amount of clinical and demographic metadata varied by source and participant and was provided uncurated.

The sequenced material came from peripheral blood. The source of this sequence is a man between 45 and 60 years old with acute or convalescent COVID-19. Recombination connected TRBV4-1 to TRBJ1-4, with no reliable assignment of the D segment. The DNA sequence is as follows: TGCGCCAGCAGCCTACGGCCCCGCAGACTAAATGAAAAACTGTTTTTT. This encodes CASSLRPRRLNEKLFF.